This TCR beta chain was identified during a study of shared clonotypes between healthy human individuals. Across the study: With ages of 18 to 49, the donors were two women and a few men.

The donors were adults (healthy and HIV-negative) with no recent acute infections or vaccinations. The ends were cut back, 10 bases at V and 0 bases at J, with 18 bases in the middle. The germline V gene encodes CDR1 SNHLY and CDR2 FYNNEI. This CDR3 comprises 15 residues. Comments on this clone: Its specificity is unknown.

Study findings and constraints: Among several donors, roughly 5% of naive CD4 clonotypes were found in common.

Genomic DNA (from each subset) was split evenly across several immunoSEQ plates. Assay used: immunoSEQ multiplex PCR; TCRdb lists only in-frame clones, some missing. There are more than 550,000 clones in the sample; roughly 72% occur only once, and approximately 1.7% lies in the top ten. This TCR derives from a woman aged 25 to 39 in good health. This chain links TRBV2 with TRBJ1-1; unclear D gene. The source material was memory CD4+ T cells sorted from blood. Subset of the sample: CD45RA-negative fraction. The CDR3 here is CAIYLDGSMNTEAFF. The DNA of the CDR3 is TGTGCCATATACCTTGACGGGTCGATGAACACTGAAGCTTTCTTT.